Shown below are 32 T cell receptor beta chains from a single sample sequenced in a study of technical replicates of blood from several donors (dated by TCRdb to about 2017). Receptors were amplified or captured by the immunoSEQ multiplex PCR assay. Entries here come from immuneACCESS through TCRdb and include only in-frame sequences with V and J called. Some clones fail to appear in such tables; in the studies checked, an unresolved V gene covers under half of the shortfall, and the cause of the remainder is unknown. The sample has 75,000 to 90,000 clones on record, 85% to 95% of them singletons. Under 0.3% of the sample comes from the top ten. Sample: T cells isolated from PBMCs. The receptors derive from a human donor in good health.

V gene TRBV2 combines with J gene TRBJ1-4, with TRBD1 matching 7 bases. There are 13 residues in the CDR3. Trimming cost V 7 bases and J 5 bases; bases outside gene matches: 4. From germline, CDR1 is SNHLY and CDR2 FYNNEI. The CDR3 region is CASMDRQNEKLFF. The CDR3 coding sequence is TGTGCCAGCATGGACAGGCAAAATGAAAAACTGTTTTTT.

This CDR3 reads CASSAGTPSYEQYF. The CDR3 DNA reads as TGTGCCAGCAGTGCCGGGACACCCTCCTACGAGCAGTACTTC. The J gene is TRBJ2-7, the V gene TRBV5-4, with a weak D call TRBD1 (6 bases). The CDR3 loop spans 14 amino acids. V dropped 5 bases and J dropped 0 bases, with 12 bases sitting between them. CDR1 is SGHNT, CDR2 YYREEE, per germline (reference sequence).

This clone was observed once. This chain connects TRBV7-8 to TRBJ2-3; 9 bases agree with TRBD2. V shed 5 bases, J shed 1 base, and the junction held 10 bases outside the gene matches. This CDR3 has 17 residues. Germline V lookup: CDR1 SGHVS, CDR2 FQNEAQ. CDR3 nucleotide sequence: TGTGCCAGCAGCAGTGTAGGCGGGAGGGGTCGCACAGATACGCAGTATTTT. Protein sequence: CASSSVGGRGRTDTQYF.

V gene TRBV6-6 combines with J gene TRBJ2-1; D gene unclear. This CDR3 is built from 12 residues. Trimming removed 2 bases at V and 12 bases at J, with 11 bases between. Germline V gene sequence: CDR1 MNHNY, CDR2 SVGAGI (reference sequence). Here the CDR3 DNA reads TGTGCCAGCAGTTACGTCGATGTCGGGCAGTTCTTC. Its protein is CASSYVDVGQFF.

For the CDR3, the DNA is TGCGCCAGCAGCTTGGCCGCGGCGGATCTTAGAGGGACCGGGGAGCTGTTTTTT. The encoded protein is CASSLAAADLRGTGELFF. V and J are TRBV5-1 and TRBJ2-2, with TRBD2 as a possible D gene (5 bases). CDR3 length: 18 residues. V dropped 0 bases and J dropped 5 bases, with 20 bases sitting between them. Germline V gene data show CDR1 as SGHRS and CDR2 as YFSETQ.

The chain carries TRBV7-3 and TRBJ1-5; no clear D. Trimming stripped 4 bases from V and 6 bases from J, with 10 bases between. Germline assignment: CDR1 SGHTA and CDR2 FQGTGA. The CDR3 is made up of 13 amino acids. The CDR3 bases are TGTGCCAGCAGCTCCCAGCGTGGTCAGCCCCAGCATTTT. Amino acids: CASSSQRGQPQHF. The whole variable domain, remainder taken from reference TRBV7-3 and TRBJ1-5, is GAGVSQTPSNKVTEKGKYVELRCDPISGHTALYWYRQSLGQGPEFLIYFQGTGAADDSGLPNDRFFAVRPEGSVSTLKIQRTERGDSAVYLCASSSQRGQPQHFGDGTRLSIL.

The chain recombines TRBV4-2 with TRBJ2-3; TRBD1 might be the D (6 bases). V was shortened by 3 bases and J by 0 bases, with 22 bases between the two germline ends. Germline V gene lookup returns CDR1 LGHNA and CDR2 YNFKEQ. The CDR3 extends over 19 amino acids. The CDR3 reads CASSQQRTGTLISTDTQYF. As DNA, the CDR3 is TGTGCCAGCAGCCAGCAAAGGACCGGGACACTAATCAGCACAGATACGCAGTATTTT.

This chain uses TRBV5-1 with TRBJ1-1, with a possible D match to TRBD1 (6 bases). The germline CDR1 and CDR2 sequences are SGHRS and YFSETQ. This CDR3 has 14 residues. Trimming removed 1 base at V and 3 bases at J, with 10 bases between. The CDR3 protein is CASSLKGEDTEAFF. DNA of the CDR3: TGCGCCAGCAGCTTGAAGGGGGAAGACACTGAAGCTTTCTTT.

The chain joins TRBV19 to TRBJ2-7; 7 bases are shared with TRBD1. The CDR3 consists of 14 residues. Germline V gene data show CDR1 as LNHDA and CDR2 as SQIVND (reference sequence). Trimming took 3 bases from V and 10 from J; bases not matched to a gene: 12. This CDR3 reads CASSIGDSTQSQYF. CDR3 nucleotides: TGTGCCAGTAGTATCGGGGACAGCACCCAAAGCCAGTACTTC.

The CDR3 region is CASRLFTGTYEQYF. CDR3 coding DNA: TGTGCCAGCAGACTCTTCACAGGGACCTACGAGCAGTACTTC. The chain combines TRBV28 with TRBJ2-7; tentative D call: TRBD1 (6 bases). This CDR3 spans 14 amino acids. Germline lookup yields CDR1 MDHEN and CDR2 SYDVKM. V lost 6 bases, J lost 2 bases, and 14 bases lay in between.

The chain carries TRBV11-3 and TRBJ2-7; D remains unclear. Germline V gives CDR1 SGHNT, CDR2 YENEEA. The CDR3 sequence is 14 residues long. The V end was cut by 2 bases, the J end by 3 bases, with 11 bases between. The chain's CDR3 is CASSLFKLDYEQYF. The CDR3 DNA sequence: TGTGCCAGCAGCTTATTCAAACTCGACTACGAGCAGTACTTC. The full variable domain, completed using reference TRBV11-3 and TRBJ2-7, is EAGVVQSPRYKIIEKKQPVAFWCNPISGHNTLYWYLQNLGQGPELLIRYENEEAVDDSQLPKDRFSAERLKGVDSTLKIQPAELGDSAVYLCASSLFKLDYEQYFGPGTRLTVT.

The CDR3 is CASSSPGQDTEAFF. The CDR3 nucleotides are TGTGCCAGCAGTTCCCCGGGACAGGACACTGAAGCTTTCTTT. The chain carries TRBV28 and TRBJ1-1, with 8 bases lining up with TRBD1. The J segment lost 3 bases and the V segment lost 4 bases, leaving 4 bases of the junction unmatched. Germline CDR1 is MDHEN and CDR2 is SYDVKM. The CDR3 has 14 amino acids.

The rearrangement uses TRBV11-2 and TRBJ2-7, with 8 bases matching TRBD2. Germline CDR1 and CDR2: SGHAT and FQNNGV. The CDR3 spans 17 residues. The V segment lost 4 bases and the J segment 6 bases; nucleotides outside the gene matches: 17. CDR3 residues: CASSSSGAGASFSEQYF. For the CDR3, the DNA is TGTGCCAGCAGCTCTAGTGGAGCGGGAGCATCCTTCAGCGAGCAGTACTTC.

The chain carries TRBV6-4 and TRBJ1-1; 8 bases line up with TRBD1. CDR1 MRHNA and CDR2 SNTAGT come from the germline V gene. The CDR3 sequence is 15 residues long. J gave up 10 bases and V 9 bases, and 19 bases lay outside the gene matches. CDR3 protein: CASSLYGTGDSGAFF. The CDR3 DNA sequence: TGTGCCAGTTCTTTGTACGGGACAGGTGATTCGGGAGCTTTCTTT.

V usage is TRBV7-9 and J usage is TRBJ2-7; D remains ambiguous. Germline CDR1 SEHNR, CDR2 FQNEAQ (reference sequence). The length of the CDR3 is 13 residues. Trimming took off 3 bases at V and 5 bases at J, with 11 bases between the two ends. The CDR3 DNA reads TGTGCCAGCAGCTTTCCCCCCGGTAACGAGCAGTACTTC. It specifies CASSFPPGNEQYF.

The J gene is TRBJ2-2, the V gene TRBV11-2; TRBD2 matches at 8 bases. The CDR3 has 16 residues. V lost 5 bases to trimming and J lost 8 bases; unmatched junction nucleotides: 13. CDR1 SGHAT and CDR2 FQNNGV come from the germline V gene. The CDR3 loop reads CASSRRGGPLYGELFF. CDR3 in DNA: TGTGCCAGCAGCCGTCGGGGGGGCCCCTTATATGGGGAGCTGTTTTTT.

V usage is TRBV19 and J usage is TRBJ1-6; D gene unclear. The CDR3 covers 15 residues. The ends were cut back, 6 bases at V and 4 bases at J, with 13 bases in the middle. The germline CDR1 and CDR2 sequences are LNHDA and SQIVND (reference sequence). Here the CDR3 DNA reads TGTGCCAGTAGGCCTCCCCTCGGGTATAATTCACCCCTCCACTTT. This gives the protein CASRPPLGYNSPLHF.

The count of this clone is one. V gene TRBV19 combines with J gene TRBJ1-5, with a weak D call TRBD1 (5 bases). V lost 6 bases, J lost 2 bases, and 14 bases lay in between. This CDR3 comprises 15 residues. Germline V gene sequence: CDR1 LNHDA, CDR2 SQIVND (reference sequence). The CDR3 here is CASRNRDSRNQPQHF. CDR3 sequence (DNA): TGTGCCAGTAGAAACCGGGACTCGCGCAATCAGCCCCAGCATTTT. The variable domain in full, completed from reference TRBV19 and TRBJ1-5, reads DGGITQSPKYLFRKEGQNVTLSCEQNLNHDAMYWYRQDPGQGLRLIYYSQIVNDFQKGDIAEGYSVSREKKESFPLTVTSAQKNPTAFYLCASRNRDSRNQPQHFGDGTRLSIL.

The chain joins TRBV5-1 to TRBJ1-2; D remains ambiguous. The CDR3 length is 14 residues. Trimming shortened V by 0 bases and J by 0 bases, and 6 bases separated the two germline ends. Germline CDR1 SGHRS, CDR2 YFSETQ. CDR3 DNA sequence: TGCGCCAGCAGCTTGGGAGTAGCTAACTATGGCTACACCTTC. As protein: CASSLGVANYGYTF.

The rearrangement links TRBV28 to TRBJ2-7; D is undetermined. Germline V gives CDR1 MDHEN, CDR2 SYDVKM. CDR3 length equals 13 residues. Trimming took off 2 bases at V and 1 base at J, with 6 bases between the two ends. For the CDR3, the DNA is TGTGCCAGCAGTTTAGGGCATTCCTACGAGCAGTACTTC. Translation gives CASSLGHSYEQYF.

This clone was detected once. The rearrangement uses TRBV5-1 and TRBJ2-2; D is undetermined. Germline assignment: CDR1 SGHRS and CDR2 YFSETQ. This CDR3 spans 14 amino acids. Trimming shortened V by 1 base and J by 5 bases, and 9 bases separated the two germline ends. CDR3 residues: CASSLFSGTGELFF. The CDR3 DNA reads TGCGCCAGCAGCTTGTTCTCCGGGACCGGGGAGCTGTTTTTT. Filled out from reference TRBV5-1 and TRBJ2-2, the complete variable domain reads KAGVTQTPRYLIKTRGQQVTLSCSPISGHRSVSWYQQTPGQGLQFLFEYFSETQRNKGNFPGRFSGRQFSNSRSEMNVSTLELGDSALYLCASSLFSGTGELFFGEGSRLTVL.

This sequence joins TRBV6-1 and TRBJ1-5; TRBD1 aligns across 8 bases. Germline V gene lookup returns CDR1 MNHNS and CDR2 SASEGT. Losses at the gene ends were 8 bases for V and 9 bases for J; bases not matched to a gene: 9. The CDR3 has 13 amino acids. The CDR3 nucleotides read TGTGCCAGCCTTACAGGGGGTGGAGGGCCCCAGCATTTT. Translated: CASLTGGGGPQHF.

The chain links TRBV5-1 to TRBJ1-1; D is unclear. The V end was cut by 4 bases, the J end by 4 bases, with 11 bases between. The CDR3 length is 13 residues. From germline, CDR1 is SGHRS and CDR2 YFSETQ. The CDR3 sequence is CASSPNPGTEAFF. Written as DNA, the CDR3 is TGCGCCAGCAGCCCCAACCCGGGCACTGAAGCTTTCTTT.

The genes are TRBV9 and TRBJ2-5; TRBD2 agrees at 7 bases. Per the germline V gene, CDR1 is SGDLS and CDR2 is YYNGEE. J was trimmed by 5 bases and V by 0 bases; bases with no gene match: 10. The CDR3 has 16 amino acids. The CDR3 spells CASSVGGGGTFETQYF. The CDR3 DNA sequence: TGTGCCAGCAGCGTAGGAGGCGGGGGTACGTTTGAGACCCAGTACTTC.

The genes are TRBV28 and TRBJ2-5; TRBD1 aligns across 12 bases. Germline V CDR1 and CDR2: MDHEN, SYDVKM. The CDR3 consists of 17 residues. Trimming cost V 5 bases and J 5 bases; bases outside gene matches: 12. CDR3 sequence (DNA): TGTGCCAGCAGTCTCGGGCCGGGACAGGGGGCGATGGAGACCCAGTACTTC. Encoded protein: CASSLGPGQGAMETQYF.

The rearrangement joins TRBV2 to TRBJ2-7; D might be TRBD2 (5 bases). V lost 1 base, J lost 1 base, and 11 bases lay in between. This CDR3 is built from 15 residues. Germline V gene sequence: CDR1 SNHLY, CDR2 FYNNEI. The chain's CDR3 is CASSEDRDPSYEQYF. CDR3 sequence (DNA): TGTGCCAGCAGTGAAGACCGGGATCCATCCTACGAGCAGTACTTC.

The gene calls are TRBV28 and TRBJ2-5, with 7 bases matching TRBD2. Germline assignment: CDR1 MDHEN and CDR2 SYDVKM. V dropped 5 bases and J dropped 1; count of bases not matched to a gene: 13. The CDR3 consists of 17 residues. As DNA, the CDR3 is TGTGCCAGCAGTCCTTTAGCGGGCCAAGAAAGCCAAGAGACCCAGTACTTC. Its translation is CASSPLAGQESQETQYF.

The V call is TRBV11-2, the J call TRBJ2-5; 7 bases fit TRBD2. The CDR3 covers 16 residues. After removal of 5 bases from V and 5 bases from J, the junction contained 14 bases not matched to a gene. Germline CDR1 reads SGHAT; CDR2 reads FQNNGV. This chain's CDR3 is CASSRAAGDQWETQYF. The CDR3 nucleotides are TGTGCCAGCAGCCGTGCTGCGGGAGACCAGTGGGAGACCCAGTACTTC.

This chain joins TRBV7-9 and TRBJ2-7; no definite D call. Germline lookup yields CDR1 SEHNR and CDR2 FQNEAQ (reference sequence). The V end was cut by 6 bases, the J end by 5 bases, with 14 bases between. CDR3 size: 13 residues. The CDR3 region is CASSYTRLDEQYF. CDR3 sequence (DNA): TGTGCCAGCAGTTATACCCGACTGGACGAGCAGTACTTC.

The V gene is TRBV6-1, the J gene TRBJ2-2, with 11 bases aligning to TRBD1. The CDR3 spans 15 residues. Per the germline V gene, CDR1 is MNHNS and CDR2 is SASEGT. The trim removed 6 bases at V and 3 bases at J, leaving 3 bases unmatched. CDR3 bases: TGTGCCAGCAGCAGGACAGGGGGCGACACCGGGGAGCTGTTTTTT. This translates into CASSRTGGDTGELFF.

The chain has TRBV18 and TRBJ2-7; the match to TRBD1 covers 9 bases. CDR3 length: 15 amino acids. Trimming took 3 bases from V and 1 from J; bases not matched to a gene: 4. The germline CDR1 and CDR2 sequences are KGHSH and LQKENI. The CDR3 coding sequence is TGTGCCAGCTCACCGGGGACAGGGCCGTCCTACGAGCAGTACTTC. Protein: CASSPGTGPSYEQYF.

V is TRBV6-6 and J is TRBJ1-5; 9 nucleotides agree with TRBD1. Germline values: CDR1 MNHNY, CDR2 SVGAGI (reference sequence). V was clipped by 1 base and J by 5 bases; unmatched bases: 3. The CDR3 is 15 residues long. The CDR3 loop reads CASSYWDRDDQPQHF. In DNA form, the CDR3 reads TGTGCCAGCAGTTACTGGGACAGGGATGATCAGCCCCAGCATTTT.